The 31 T cell receptor beta chains in this list originate from one sample, sequenced in a study of blood T cell repertoires in COVID-19. Produced via immunoSEQ multiplex PCR; TCRdb's table is partial and in-frame only. The sample consists of some 100,000 clones, about 74% of them appearing once. Sample: peripheral blood. The origin of the receptors is a man in his 70s with COVID-19, enrolled during active disease.

The V call is TRBV5-1, the J call TRBJ2-3, with D tentatively TRBD1 (6 bases). The CDR3 covers 14 residues. CDR1 and CDR2 (germline): SGHRS, YFSETQ. Trimming left V 5 bases short and J 2 bases short, with 12 bases between. CDR3 sequence: CASSMGAVTDTQYF. CDR3 in DNA: TGCGCCAGCAGTATGGGGGCAGTCACAGATACGCAGTATTTT.

The chain recombines TRBV9 with TRBJ1-1; 7 nucleotides align to TRBD1. Germline CDR1 and CDR2: SGDLS and YYNGEE. This CDR3 region has 13 residues. Trimming took 4 bases from V and 8 from J; bases not matched to a gene: 8. The CDR3 coding sequence is TGTGCCAGCAGCCCCCGTCCGGGACAGGAAGCTTTCTTT. Its protein product is CASSPRPGQEAFF.

This chain uses TRBV25-1 with TRBJ1-3; 8 bases align to TRBD1. Losses at the gene ends were 6 bases for V and 0 bases for J; bases not matched to a gene: 7. CDR1 and CDR2 (germline): MGHDK, SYGVNS. The CDR3 runs 16 residues. CDR3 coding DNA: TGTGCCAGCAGCGTTGTAGGACAGGGCTCTGGAAACACCATATATTTT. Its protein is CASSVVGQGSGNTIYF.

Only one count was recorded for this clone. The chain couples TRBV29-1 to TRBJ2-3; TRBD2 matches 7 bases. V dropped 7 bases and J dropped 0; count of bases not matched to a gene: 10. The germline V gene has CDR1 SQVTM and CDR2 ANQGSEA. The CDR3 runs 15 residues. Here the CDR3 reads CSGGAGIYSTDTQYF. In DNA form, the CDR3 reads TGCAGCGGCGGAGCGGGGATATATAGCACAGATACGCAGTATTTT.

The chain links TRBV9 to TRBJ2-7; TRBD2 agrees at 10 bases. Unmatched junction bases numbered 10, after V lost 0 bases and J lost 7 bases. Germline loops: CDR1 SGDLS, CDR2 YYNGEE. The CDR3 contains 16 residues. CDR3 nucleotides: TGTGCCAGCAGCGTAGGGGCCCTAGCGGGAGTTGGAGAGCAGTACTTC. Its protein product is CASSVGALAGVGEQYF.

V and J are TRBV4-3 and TRBJ2-7; a weak D match, TRBD1 (6 bases). Trimming left V 0 bases short and J 4 bases short, with 22 bases between. The CDR3 spans 18 residues. Per germline, CDR1 LGHNA and CDR2 YSLEER. The chain's CDR3 is CASSQDMPPTGSRYEQYF. The CDR3 DNA sequence: TGCGCCAGCAGCCAAGATATGCCCCCAACAGGGAGTCGATACGAGCAGTACTTC.

The rearrangement links TRBV4-3 to TRBJ2-7, with D maybe TRBD1 (5 bases). Germline CDR1 and CDR2: LGHNA and YSLEER. V lost 1 base and J lost 4, with 14 bases in between. This CDR3 is 15 amino acids long. CDR3 DNA: TGCGCCAGCAGCCAAGGAACCCAGGGTCTATACGAGCAGTACTTC. Encoded protein: CASSQGTQGLYEQYF.

The chain employs TRBV18 and TRBJ1-6; D may be TRBD1 (6 bases). Trimming left V 3 bases short and J 8 bases short, with 14 bases between. Germline V gene sequence: CDR1 KGHSH, CDR2 LQKENI. The CDR3 sequence is 15 residues long. CDR3 nucleotide sequence: TGTGCCAGCTCACCTATAGGGACACTGGATTCACCCCTCCACTTT. It is translated as CASSPIGTLDSPLHF.

Notes on this clone: The junction shows a germline mismatch at one end, possibly a read error. The CDR3 bases are TGTGCCAGCAGCGTACTACAGGGGGCGAACGCTGAAGCTTTCTTT. Its translation is CASSVLQGANAEAFF. The rearrangement uses TRBV9 and TRBJ1-1; 9 nucleotides align to TRBD1. Germline V CDR1 and CDR2: SGDLS, YYNGEE. The CDR3 extends over 15 amino acids.

V is TRBV29-1 and J is TRBJ1-4; D not resolved. Trimming took off 2 bases at V and 8 bases at J, with 12 bases between the two ends. The germline V gene has CDR1 SQVTM and CDR2 ANQGSEA. This CDR3 comprises 13 residues. The chain's CDR3 is CSVEIGRLEKLFF. In nucleotides, the CDR3 is TGCAGCGTTGAAATCGGGAGGTTAGAAAAACTGTTTTTT.

The rearrangement joins TRBV7-8 to TRBJ2-3, with no clear D. V shed 5 bases and J shed 2 bases, with 17 bases lying between them. This CDR3 spans 16 amino acids. Germline V gives CDR1 SGHVS, CDR2 FQNEAQ. The CDR3 reads CASSSNHRPTTDTQYF. CDR3 bases: TGTGCCAGCAGCAGCAATCACAGACCTACCACAGATACGCAGTATTTT.

V usage is TRBV11-2 and J usage is TRBJ1-2; D not resolved. V dropped 1 base and J dropped 3 bases, with 18 bases sitting between them. The CDR3 is 17 residues long. Germline assignment: CDR1 SGHAT and CDR2 FQNNGV. The CDR3 DNA sequence: TGTGCCAGCAGCTTAGTAGGAGGCCTGAGGGTACACTATGGCTACACCTTC. Residues: CASSLVGGLRVHYGYTF.

The V gene is TRBV15, the J gene TRBJ2-7; TRBD1 is a possible D gene (7 bases). Germline values: CDR1 LNHNV, CDR2 YYDKDF (reference sequence). Trimming stripped 5 bases from V and 4 bases from J, with 15 bases between. This CDR3 comprises 14 residues. The CDR3 reads CATSAGGTVYEQYF. Written as DNA, the CDR3 is TGTGCCACCAGCGCCGGCGGGACAGTTTACGAGCAGTACTTC.

The chain is built from TRBV7-9 and TRBJ2-1, with 7 bases aligning to TRBD2. The CDR3 is 12 amino acids. The junction had 8 bases not matched to a gene; V was cut back by 5 bases and J by 13 bases. Germline CDR1 SEHNR, CDR2 FQNEAQ (reference sequence). The CDR3 bases are TGTGCCAGCAGCCAAGGACTAGTAGAACAGTTCTTC. This gives the protein CASSQGLVEQFF.

The chain carries TRBV9 and TRBJ2-3; no firm D call. The CDR3 totals 15 residues. V was trimmed by 0 bases and J by 0 bases, leaving 8 bases between them. Germline CDR1 reads SGDLS; CDR2 reads YYNGEE. CDR3 loop: CASSVGTSSTDTQYF. The CDR3 nucleotides are TGTGCCAGCAGCGTAGGTACATCCAGCACAGATACGCAGTATTTT.

This chain links TRBV7-2 with TRBJ1-3; TRBD1 agrees at 8 bases. Germline trimming cut 1 base from V and 4 bases from J; bases unmatched to any gene: 0. The CDR3 length is 14 residues. CDR1 is SGHTA and CDR2 is FQGNSA in the germline V gene. CDR3 DNA: TGTGCCAGCAGCTTAGGGACAGGGGGAAACACCATATATTTT. Translation gives CASSLGTGGNTIYF.

This clone was recorded a few times. This chain uses TRBV28 with TRBJ2-7; tentative D call: TRBD1 (6 bases). The germline V gene encodes CDR1 MDHEN and CDR2 SYDVKM. This CDR3 has 15 amino acids. The V gene lost 5 bases and the J gene lost 1 base, with 15 bases spanning the gap. CDR3 DNA: TGTGCCAGCAGTCCCCGGACAGTCTATTCCTACGAGCAGTACTTC. As protein: CASSPRTVYSYEQYF.

The V call is TRBV6-4, the J call TRBJ1-1; no definite D call. Trimming pared 6 bases from V and 7 bases from J, leaving 15 bases between. The germline gives CDR1 MRHNA, CDR2 SNTAGT. The CDR3 consists of 13 residues. The CDR3 DNA follows: TGTGCCAGCAGCCCGGACGGGGTGGATGAAGCTTTCTTT. Translated: CASSPDGVDEAFF.

The rearrangement joins TRBV15 to TRBJ2-6; TRBD1 matches 9 bases. Per germline, CDR1 LNHNV and CDR2 YYDKDF (reference sequence). V dropped 3 bases and J dropped 12; count of bases not matched to a gene: 6. This CDR3 has 14 residues. Here the CDR3 DNA reads TGTGCCACCAGCAGGGGGGGACAGGGTGGCGTCCTGACTTTC. Amino acids: CATSRGGQGGVLTF.

The rearrangement uses TRBV28 and TRBJ1-2; no reliable D call. The V end lost 7 bases, the J end lost 4 bases, and 13 bases lay between the germline ends. Germline lookup yields CDR1 MDHEN and CDR2 SYDVKM. The CDR3 runs 13 residues. In DNA form, the CDR3 reads TGTGCCAGCACCCCCCTGGCAGGCTATGGCTACACCTTC. Protein product: CASTPLAGYGYTF.

The chain uses TRBV7-2 and TRBJ2-5, with 7 bases fitting TRBD2. V trimming: 3 bases; J trimming: 5 bases; junction bases outside the gene matches: 9. In germline, CDR1 is SGHTA, CDR2 FQGNSA. This CDR3 is built from 15 residues. The CDR3 region is CASSLRGSGTETQYF. The CDR3 bases are TGTGCCAGCAGCTTGCGTGGCAGCGGGACGGAGACCCAGTACTTC.

The chain joins TRBV2 to TRBJ1-1; 9 positions match TRBD1. This CDR3 is built from 13 residues. The germline V gene has CDR1 SNHLY and CDR2 FYNNEI. V trimming: 6 bases; J trimming: 5 bases; junction bases outside the gene matches: 4. The CDR3 is CASSAGTGTEAFF. Here the CDR3 DNA reads TGTGCCAGCAGCGCCGGGACAGGGACTGAAGCTTTCTTT.

V is TRBV6-2 or TRBV6-3 and J is TRBJ1-2, with 9 bases lining up with TRBD1. There are 15 residues in the CDR3. J gave up 8 bases and V 5 bases, and 12 bases lay outside the gene matches. CDR1 is MNHEY and CDR2 is SVGEGT in the germline V gene. For the CDR3, the DNA is TGTGCCAGCAGTCCGCTCGGACAGGGGCTCGGAGGCTACACCTTC. This sequence encodes CASSPLGQGLGGYTF.

The chain employs TRBV24-1 and TRBJ2-7; D remains unclear. CDR3 length: 15 amino acids. Trimming took off 4 bases at V and 3 bases at J, with 15 bases between the two ends. CDR1 KGHDR and CDR2 SFDVKD come from the germline V gene. DNA of the CDR3: TGTGCCACCAGTGACCCAAGCCGCGGTGTCTACGAGCAGTACTTC. Amino acid sequence: CATSDPSRGVYEQYF.

The rearrangement links TRBV5-1 to TRBJ2-3; the match to TRBD1 covers 8 bases. V lost 3 bases to trimming and J lost 1 base; unmatched junction nucleotides: 7. Germline loops: CDR1 SGHRS, CDR2 YFSETQ. The CDR3 extends over 16 amino acids. The CDR3 spells CASSSGGQARTDTQYF. DNA for the CDR3: TGCGCCAGCAGCTCAGGGGGACAGGCTCGCACAGATACGCAGTATTTT.

The J gene is TRBJ2-1, the V gene TRBV7-2; D gene ambiguous. This CDR3 contains 15 residues. Germline V gene data show CDR1 as SGHTA and CDR2 as FQGNSA. V lost 1 base and J 9 bases, leaving 16 bases between the germline ends. The CDR3 loop reads CASSLDRQVFGEQFF. For the CDR3, the DNA is TGTGCCAGCAGCTTAGATAGGCAGGTCTTCGGTGAGCAGTTCTTC.

CDR3 sequence (DNA): TGTGCCAGTCAGAGGACAGAGTTTAATCAGCCCCAGCATTTT. Protein: CASQRTEFNQPQHF. The rearrangement uses TRBV19 and TRBJ1-5, with TRBD1 as a possible D gene (6 bases). The germline V and J ends were trimmed by 8 bases and 4 bases, with 15 bases remaining between them. Germline V gives CDR1 LNHDA, CDR2 SQIVND (reference sequence). The CDR3 has 14 residues.

The CDR3 DNA reads TGTGCCAGCAACCAAGCGGGAGGGCCGCAGACCCAGTACTTC. Translating it yields CASNQAGGPQTQYF. The chain links TRBV6-5 to TRBJ2-5, with 10 bases fitting TRBD2. V shed 7 bases and J 6 bases; nucleotides not matched to a gene: 8. This CDR3 contains 14 residues. Germline V gene lookup returns CDR1 MNHEY and CDR2 SVGAGI.

The chain is built from TRBV7-2 and TRBJ1-1; D is possibly TRBD1 (5 bases). V dropped 1 base and J dropped 4 bases, with 16 bases sitting between them. Germline lookup yields CDR1 SGHTA and CDR2 FQGNSA. This CDR3 has 16 residues. CDR3 sequence: CASSLDRALGGTEAFF. The CDR3 bases are TGTGCCAGCAGCTTAGATCGGGCGCTGGGGGGCACTGAAGCTTTCTTT.

The gene calls are TRBV28 and TRBJ2-7; TRBD2 aligns across 8 bases. There are 15 residues in the CDR3. The J segment lost 2 bases and the V segment lost 2 bases, leaving 5 bases of the junction unmatched. CDR1 and CDR2 from the germline V gene are MDHEN and SYDVKM. Written as DNA, the CDR3 is TGTGCCAGCAGTTTACCGGGACTAGTTGCCTACGAGCAGTACTTC. Translation gives CASSLPGLVAYEQYF.

The V call is TRBV6-2 or TRBV6-3, the J call TRBJ1-5; D unresolved. Trimming removed 5 bases from V and 4 bases from J, with 9 bases in between. This CDR3 region has 13 residues. Germline CDR1 is MNHEY and CDR2 is SVGEGT. The CDR3 loop reads CASSRLMNQPQHF. CDR3 sequence (DNA): TGTGCCAGCAGTCGACTGATGAATCAGCCCCAGCATTTT.